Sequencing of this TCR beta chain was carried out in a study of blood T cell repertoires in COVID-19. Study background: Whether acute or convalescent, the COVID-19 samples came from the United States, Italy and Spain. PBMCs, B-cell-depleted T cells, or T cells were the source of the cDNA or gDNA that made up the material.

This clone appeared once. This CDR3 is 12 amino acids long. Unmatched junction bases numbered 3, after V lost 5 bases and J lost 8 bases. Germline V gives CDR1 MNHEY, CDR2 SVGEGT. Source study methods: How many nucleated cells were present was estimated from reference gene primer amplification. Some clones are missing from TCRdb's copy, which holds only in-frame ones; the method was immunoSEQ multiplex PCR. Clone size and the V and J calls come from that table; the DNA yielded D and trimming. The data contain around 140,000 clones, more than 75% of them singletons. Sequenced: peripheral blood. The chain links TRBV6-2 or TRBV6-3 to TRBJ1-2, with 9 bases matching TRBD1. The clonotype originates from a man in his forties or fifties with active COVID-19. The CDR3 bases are TGTGCCAGCAGTACAGGGGGCTCGGGCTACACCTTC. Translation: CASSTGGSGYTF.